This TCR beta chain comes out of a study of T cell changes during pregnancy in multiple sclerosis. With V trimmed by 1 base and J by 4 bases, 6 bases remained unmatched. Germline CDR1 and CDR2: SGHTA and FQGNSA. The CDR3 extends over 15 amino acids. Repertoires were generated with immunoSEQ multiplex PCR, while TCRdb's copy carries only in-frame clones and drops some. The table includes 44,000 or so clones, approximately 87% detected once. The TCR sequence derives from a female donor in good health, enrolled as a control in a pregnancy study. V usage is TRBV7-2 and J usage is TRBJ1-2, with TRBD1 identical over 7 bases. This specimen consisted of peripheral blood, obtained in the first trimester of pregnancy. CDR3 in amino acids: CASSLDHRGSYGYTF. Here the CDR3 DNA reads TGTGCCAGCAGCTTAGATCACAGGGGAAGCTATGGCTACACCTTC. Full variable domain (missing parts from reference TRBV7-2 and TRBJ1-2): GAGVSQSPSNKVTEKGKDVELRCDPISGHTALYWYRQSLGQGLEFLIYFQGNSAPDKSGLPSDRFSAERTGGSVSTLTIQRTQQEDSAVYLCASSLDHRGSYGYTFGSGTRLTVV.